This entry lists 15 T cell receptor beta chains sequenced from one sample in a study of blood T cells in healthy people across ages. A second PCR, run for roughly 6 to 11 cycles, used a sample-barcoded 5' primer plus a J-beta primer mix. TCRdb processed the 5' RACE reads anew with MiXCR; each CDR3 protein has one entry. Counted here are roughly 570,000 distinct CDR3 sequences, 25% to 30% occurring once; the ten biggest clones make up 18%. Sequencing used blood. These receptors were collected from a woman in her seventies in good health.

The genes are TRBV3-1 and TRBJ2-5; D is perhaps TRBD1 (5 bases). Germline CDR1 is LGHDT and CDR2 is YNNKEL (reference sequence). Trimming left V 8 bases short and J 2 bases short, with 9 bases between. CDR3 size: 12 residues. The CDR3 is CASGRTQETQYF. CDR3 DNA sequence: TGTGCCAGCGGACGGACACAAGAGACCCAGTACTTC.

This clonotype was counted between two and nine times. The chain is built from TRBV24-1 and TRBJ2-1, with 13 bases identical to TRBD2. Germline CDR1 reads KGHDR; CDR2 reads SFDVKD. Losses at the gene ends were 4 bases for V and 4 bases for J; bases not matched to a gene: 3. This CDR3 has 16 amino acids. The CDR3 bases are TGTGCCACCAGTGACCGGACTAGCGGGAGTTACAATGAGCAGTTCTTC. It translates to CATSDRTSGSYNEQFF.

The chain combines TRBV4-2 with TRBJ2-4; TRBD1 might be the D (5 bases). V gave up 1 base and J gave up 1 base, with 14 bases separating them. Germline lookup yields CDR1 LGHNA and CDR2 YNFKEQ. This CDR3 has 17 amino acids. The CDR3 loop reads CASSQGSQGFAKNIQYF. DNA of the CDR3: TGTGCCAGCAGCCAAGGGTCGCAGGGTTTCGCCAAAAACATTCAGTACTTC.

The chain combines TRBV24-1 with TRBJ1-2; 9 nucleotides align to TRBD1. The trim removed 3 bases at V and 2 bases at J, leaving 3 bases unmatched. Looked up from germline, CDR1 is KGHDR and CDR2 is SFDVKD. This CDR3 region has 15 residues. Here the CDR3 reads CATSDPDRGNYGYTF. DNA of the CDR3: TGTGCCACCAGTGATCCGGACAGGGGAAACTATGGCTACACCTTC.

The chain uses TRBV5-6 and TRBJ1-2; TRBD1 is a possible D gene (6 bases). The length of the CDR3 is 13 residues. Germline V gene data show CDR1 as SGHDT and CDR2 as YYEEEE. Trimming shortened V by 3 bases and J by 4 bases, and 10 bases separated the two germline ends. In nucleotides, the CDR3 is TGTGCCAGCAGCTCGGGGGCCGGCTATGGCTACACCTTC. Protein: CASSSGAGYGYTF. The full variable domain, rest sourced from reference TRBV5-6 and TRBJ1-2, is DAGVTQSPTHLIKTRGQQVTLRCSPKSGHDTVSWYQQALGQGPQFIFQYYEEEERQRGNFPDRFSGHQFPNYSSELNVNALLLGDSALYLCASSSGAGYGYTFGSGTRLTVV.

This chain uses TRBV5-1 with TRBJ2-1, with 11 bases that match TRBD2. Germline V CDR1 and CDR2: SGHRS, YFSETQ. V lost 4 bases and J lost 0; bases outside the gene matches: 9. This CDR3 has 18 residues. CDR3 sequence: CASSLRLAGPSSYNEQFF. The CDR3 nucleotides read TGCGCCAGCAGCCTCCGACTAGCGGGGCCTAGCTCCTACAATGAGCAGTTCTTC.

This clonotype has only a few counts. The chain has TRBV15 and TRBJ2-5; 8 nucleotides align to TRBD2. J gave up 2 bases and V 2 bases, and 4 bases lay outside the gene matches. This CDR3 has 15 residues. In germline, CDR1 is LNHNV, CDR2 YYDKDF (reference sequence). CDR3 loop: CATSRSSGAQETQYF. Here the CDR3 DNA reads TGTGCCACCAGCAGAAGTAGCGGGGCACAAGAGACCCAGTACTTC. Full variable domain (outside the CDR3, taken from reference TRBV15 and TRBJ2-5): DAMVIQNPRYQVTQFGKPVTLSCSQTLNHNVMYWYQQKSSQAPKLLFHYYDKDFNNEADTPDNFQSRRPNTSFCFLDIRSPGLGDTAMYLCATSRSSGAQETQYFGPGTRLLVL.

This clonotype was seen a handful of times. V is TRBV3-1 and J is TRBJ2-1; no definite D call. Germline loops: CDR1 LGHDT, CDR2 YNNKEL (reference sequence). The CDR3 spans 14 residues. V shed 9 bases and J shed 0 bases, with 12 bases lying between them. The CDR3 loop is CASSPLSSYNEQFF. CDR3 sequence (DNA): TGTGCCAGTTCGCCCCTGAGCTCCTACAATGAGCAGTTCTTC.

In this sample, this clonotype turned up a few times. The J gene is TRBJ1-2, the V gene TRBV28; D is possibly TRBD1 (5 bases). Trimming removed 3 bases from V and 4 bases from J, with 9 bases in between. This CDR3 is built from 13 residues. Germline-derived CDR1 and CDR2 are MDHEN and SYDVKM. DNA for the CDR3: TGTGCCAGCAGTTTTCGGACAATCTATGGCTACACCTTC. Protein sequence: CASSFRTIYGYTF.

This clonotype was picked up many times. CDR3 in DNA: TGCGCCAGCAGCCAACTAGCGGGGCAAGAGACCCAGTACTTC. Residues: CASSQLAGQETQYF. This chain links TRBV4-3 with TRBJ2-5; 9 bases line up with TRBD2. From germline, CDR1 is LGHNA and CDR2 YSLEER. The CDR3 has 14 amino acids. The V gene end was trimmed by 2 bases and the J gene end by 2 bases; junction bases not matched to a gene: 0.

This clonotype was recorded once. The CDR3 DNA reads TGCGCCAGCAGCCTATCGGGACAGGGAGACTATGGCTACACCTTC. Its protein product is CASSLSGQGDYGYTF. The V gene is TRBV5-1, the J gene TRBJ1-2; 9 bases fit TRBD1. Trimming at V came to 4 bases and at J to 3 bases, leaving 7 bases not matched to a gene. This CDR3 is built from 15 residues. Germline V gene data show CDR1 as SGHRS and CDR2 as YFSETQ.

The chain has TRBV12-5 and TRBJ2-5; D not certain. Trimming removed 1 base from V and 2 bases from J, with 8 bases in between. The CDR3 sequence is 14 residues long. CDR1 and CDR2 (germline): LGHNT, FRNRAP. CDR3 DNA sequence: TGTGCTAGTGGTTTGGCAGTTCGGCAAGAGACCCAGTACTTC. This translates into CASGLAVRQETQYF.

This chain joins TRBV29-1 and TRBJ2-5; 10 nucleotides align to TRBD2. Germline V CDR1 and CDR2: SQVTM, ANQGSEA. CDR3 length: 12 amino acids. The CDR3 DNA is TGCAACGTAAGCGGGGGGGAAGAGACCCAGTACTTC. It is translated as CNVSGGEETQYF.

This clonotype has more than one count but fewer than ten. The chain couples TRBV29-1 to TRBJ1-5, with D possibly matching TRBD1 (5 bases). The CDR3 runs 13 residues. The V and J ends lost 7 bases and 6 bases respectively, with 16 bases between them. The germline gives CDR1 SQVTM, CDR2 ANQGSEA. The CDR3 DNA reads TGCAGCGCGTTGGGGGGGGTGGGTCAGCCCCAGCATTTT. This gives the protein CSALGGVGQPQHF.

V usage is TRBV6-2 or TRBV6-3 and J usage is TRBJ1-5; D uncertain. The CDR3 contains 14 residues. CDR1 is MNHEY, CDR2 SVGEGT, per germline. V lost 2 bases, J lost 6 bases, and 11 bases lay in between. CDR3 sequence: CASSYGGLTQPQHF. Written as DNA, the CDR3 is TGTGCCAGCAGTTACGGTGGCTTAACTCAGCCCCAGCATTTT.